One and the same sample provided the 28 T cell receptor beta chains below, sequenced in a study of T cell clonality in common variable immunodeficiency. Here immunoSEQ multiplex PCR was the method, and the copy in TCRdb shows in-frame clones only, minus some. The sample includes tens of thousands of clones, none of them occurring once. Sample: peripheral blood mononuclear cells. These receptors originate from a person between 18 and 75 years old in good health.

This clone was detected many times. The CDR3 end is not reached by the read, which stops 3 residues before it; the germline J gene fills it in. The chain couples TRBV20-1 to TRBJ2-5, with 13 nucleotides matching TRBD2. There are 15 residues in the CDR3. V shed 6 bases and J 5 bases; nucleotides not matched to a gene: 9. The germline V gene has CDR1 DFQATT and CDR2 SNEGSKA (reference sequence). The CDR3 bases that were read are TGCAGTGCAAGTACTAGCGGGGGGGCGTGGGAGACC. It specifies CSASTSGGAWET. Given in full, the CDR3 is CSASTSGGAWETQYF.

This clone was seen at least ten times. The read halts 3 residues ahead of the CDR3 end, with the missing end drawn from the germline J gene. The rearrangement joins TRBV28 to TRBJ2-5; 8 bases match TRBD2. V was pared by 7 bases and J by 3 bases, with 16 bases of the junction left unmatched. The CDR3 sequence is 17 residues long. CDR1 is MDHEN and CDR2 is SYDVKM in the germline V gene. CDR3 DNA, as far as it was read: TGTGCCAGCACCAGCGGGAGACCCAACGATTTCGAAGAGACC. Translating it yields CASTSGRPNDFEET. The entire CDR3 protein reads CASTSGRPNDFEETQYF.

The CDR3 is CASSTQSADTQYF. The sequenced CDR3 bases are TGTGCCAGCTCAACACAATCAGCAGATACG. The J gene is TRBJ2-3, the V gene TRBV18; D uncertain. The read ends 3 residues shy of where the CDR3 ends; the end is completed using the germline J gene. This CDR3 comprises 13 residues. Per germline, CDR1 KGHSH and CDR2 LQKENI. Trimming took off 5 bases at V and 4 bases at J, with 10 bases between the two ends.

This clone has at least ten counts. The read terminates 3 residues before the CDR3 end, so the remaining end is supplied by the germline J gene. Distinct nucleotide sequences in the sample also encode this CDR3. The chain carries TRBV7-6 and TRBJ2-3; D is uncertain. Germline assignment: CDR1 SGHVS and CDR2 FNYEAQ. The CDR3 consists of 12 residues. Deletions cut 4 bases from V and 3 bases from J, with 5 bases between. CDR3 protein: CASSSLTDTQYF. The covered CDR3 bases are TGTGCCAGCAGCTCGTTGACAGATACG.

The table lists this clone with many counts. The CDR3 goes on 3 residues after the read ends, and that part is filled in from the germline J gene. J is TRBJ1-1 and V is TRBV7-8, with unresolved D. The CDR3 covers 13 residues. CDR1 SGHVS and CDR2 FQNEAQ come from the germline V gene. V lost 1 base and J 3 bases, leaving 6 bases between the germline ends. CDR3 in amino acids: CASSLEGDTEAFF. The DNA read from the CDR3 is TGTGCCAGCAGCTTAGAGGGCGACACTGAA.

This clone was seen many times. The read terminates 3 residues ahead of where the CDR3 ends, so the germline J gene completes it. This chain joins TRBV7-3 and TRBJ2-1, with a weak D call TRBD1 (5 bases). The CDR3 runs 16 residues. Germline assignment: CDR1 SGHTA and CDR2 FQGTGA. Deletions cut 5 bases from V and 0 bases from J, with 14 bases between. Here the CDR3 reads CASSPTQGTSYNEQFF. The CDR3 bases that were read are TGTGCCAGCAGCCCCACCCAGGGCACCTCCTACAATGAG. The whole variable domain, filled in from reference TRBV7-3 and TRBJ2-1, reads GAGVSQTPSNKVTEKGKYVELRCDPISGHTALYWYRQSLGQGPEFLIYFQGTGAADDSGLPNDRFFAVRPEGSVSTLKIQRTERGDSAVYLCASSPTQGTSYNEQFFGPGTRLTVL.

In its sample, this clone was seen many times. The read terminates 3 residues ahead of where the CDR3 ends, so the germline J gene completes it. This sequence joins TRBV5-6 and TRBJ2-3; D uncertain. With 1 base removed from V and 3 bases from J, the gap between germline ends came to 6 bases. Germline lookup yields CDR1 SGHDT and CDR2 YYEEEE. The CDR3 has 13 amino acids. CDR3 DNA (partial): TGTGCCAGCAGCTTGCCCCCGACAGATACG. Its protein is CASSLPPTDT. The complete CDR3 protein is CASSLPPTDTQYF.

This clone has a count of ten or more. The read ends 3 residues early relative to the CDR3; the germline J gene fills the gap. The chain carries TRBV30 and TRBJ2-7; D might be TRBD1 (5 bases). CDR1 and CDR2 (germline): GTSNPN, SVGIG (reference sequence). CDR3 size: 12 residues. V lost 0 bases and J 2 bases, leaving 5 bases between the germline ends. CDR3 in amino acids: CAWSVGAYEQYF. CDR3 bases read: TGTGCCTGGAGTGTAGGGGCCTACGAG.

This clone was observed many times. The CDR3 goes on 3 residues after the read ends, and that part is filled in from the germline J gene. This chain joins TRBV9 and TRBJ1-2, with D maybe TRBD1 (6 bases). V lost 0 bases and J 4 bases, leaving 10 bases between the germline ends. CDR1 and CDR2 from the germline V gene are SGDLS and YYNGEE. This CDR3 contains 14 residues. The part of the CDR3 DNA that was read is TGTGCCAGCAGCGTAGGAGGGGGAGCCTATGGC. Encoded protein: CASSVGGGAYG. In full, the CDR3 reads CASSVGGGAYGYTF.

This clone was recorded many times. CDR3 bases read: TGCAGCGTAGCAAGGGGGCCCTACGAG. This codes for CSVARGPYE. The full CDR3 protein is CSVARGPYEQYF. The rearrangement uses TRBV29-1 and TRBJ2-7, with 7 nucleotides matching TRBD1. The CDR3 end is not reached by the read, which stops 3 residues before it; the germline J gene fills it in. CDR1 and CDR2 (germline): SQVTM, ANQGSEA. There are 12 residues in the CDR3. The V segment lost 6 bases and the J segment 2 bases; nucleotides outside the gene matches: 4.

Ten or more counts support this clone. The CDR3 end is not reached by the read, which stops 3 residues before it; the germline J gene fills it in. The chain links TRBV30 to TRBJ1-1, with D possibly being TRBD1 (5 bases). CDR1 and CDR2 from the germline V gene are GTSNPN and SVGIG (reference sequence). Trimming removed 6 bases from V and 0 bases from J, with 14 bases in between. The CDR3 covers 14 residues. The sequenced CDR3 bases are TGTGCCTGCAGCAGAAAGACAGTGAACACTGAA. This translates into CACSRKTVNTE. The entire CDR3 reads CACSRKTVNTEAFF.

The table lists this clone with many counts. The read is 3 residues too short to cover the CDR3 end, so that end is filled in from the germline J gene. The chain has TRBV5-1 and TRBJ1-1; maybe TRBD1 (5 bases). Germline lookup yields CDR1 SGHRS and CDR2 YFSETQ. This CDR3 is built from 15 residues. V was shortened by 0 bases and J by 1 base, with 10 bases between the two germline ends. CDR3 protein: CASSLVIGANTEAFF. Incomplete CDR3 DNA: TGCGCCAGCAGCTTGGTTATAGGGGCGAACACTGAA. Full variable domain (remainder filled in from reference TRBV5-1 and TRBJ1-1): KAGVTQTPRYLIKTRGQQVTLSCSPISGHRSVSWYQQTPGQGLQFLFEYFSETQRNKGNFPGRFSGRQFSNSRSEMNVSTLELGDSALYLCASSLVIGANTEAFFGQGTRLTVV.

In this sample, this clone turned up many times. The covered CDR3 bases are TGTGCCAGCTCACCATTTTTCGGGACAGGGTCGTCGCTAAACACC. Its translation is CASSPFFGTGSSLNT. The entire CDR3 protein is CASSPFFGTGSSLNTIYF. The chain couples TRBV18 to TRBJ1-3; 9 bases fit TRBD1. The observed sequence ends 3 residues before the CDR3 terminus, with the missing tail filled in from the germline J gene. The trim removed 2 bases at V and 6 bases at J, leaving 14 bases unmatched. Germline V gene sequence: CDR1 KGHSH, CDR2 LQKENI. This CDR3 has 18 residues.

This clone occurred many times. CDR3 amino acids: CASSEAQGAYGYTF. The CDR3 bases that were read are TGTGCCAGCAGCGAGGCACAGGGGGCGTATGGC. The V call is TRBV5-4, the J call TRBJ1-2, with 9 bases aligning to TRBD1. The read halts 3 residues ahead of the CDR3 end, with the missing end drawn from the germline J gene. V trimming: 4 bases; J trimming: 5 bases; junction bases outside the gene matches: 6. This CDR3 has 14 residues. CDR1 and CDR2 from the germline V gene are SGHNT and YYREEE (reference sequence).

This clone was detected many times. The read ends 3 residues before the CDR3 terminus; that terminus is restored from the germline J gene. This chain uses TRBV4-1 with TRBJ1-5; D unresolved. The CDR3 has 15 amino acids. Germline V lookup: CDR1 MGHRA, CDR2 YSYEKL. V gave up 1 base and J gave up 5 bases, with 12 bases separating them. The CDR3 bases that were read are TGCGCCAGCAGCCAAGCCGCGTTTCGGGATCAGCCC. Translating gives CASSQAAFRDQP. The whole CDR3 is CASSQAAFRDQPQHF.

This clone was recorded many times. The CDR3 end is not reached by the read, which stops 3 residues before it; the germline J gene fills it in. This chain connects TRBV19 to TRBJ1-5; TRBD1 is a possible D gene (5 bases). CDR3 size: 15 residues. From germline, CDR1 is LNHDA and CDR2 SQIVND (reference sequence). V was cut by 5 bases and J by 7 bases, with 18 bases left in between. The CDR3 bases that were read are TGTGCCAGTAGTGTAACATCAGGGAGTGTCCAGCCC. As protein: CASSVTSGSVQP. The full-length CDR3 reads as CASSVTSGSVQPQHF.

This clone was observed many times. The CDR3 goes on 3 residues after the read ends, and that part is filled in from the germline J gene. This chain links TRBV20-1 with TRBJ2-3; 8 bases line up with TRBD2. The ends lost 3 bases at V and 2 bases at J; junction bases unmatched: 4. This CDR3 has 14 amino acids. Germline V gene sequence: CDR1 DFQATT, CDR2 SNEGSKA (reference sequence). CDR3 DNA (partial): TGCAGTGCTAGGATAGCGGGACTCACAGATACG. It codes for CSARIAGLTDT. The full-length CDR3 reads as CSARIAGLTDTQYF.

This clone was counted ten times or more. Coverage ceases 3 residues before the CDR3 finishes, and the germline J gene fills in the end. V and J are TRBV5-1 and TRBJ1-2, with TRBD1 matching 12 bases. The V gene end was trimmed by 1 base and the J gene end by 7 bases; junction bases not matched to a gene: 2. CDR3 length: 14 residues. CDR1 is SGHRS, CDR2 YFSETQ, per germline. CDR3 region: CASSLLGQGAGYTF. Incomplete CDR3 DNA: TGCGCCAGCAGCTTGTTGGGACAGGGGGCTGGC.

A word on this clone: The sequence runs out 3 residues before the end of the CDR3; the remainder is reconstructed from the germline J gene. V and J are TRBV11-1 and TRBJ1-1; D might be TRBD1 (6 bases). The V and J ends lost 10 bases and 3 bases respectively, with 9 bases between them. Germline loops: CDR1 SGHAT, CDR2 FQDESV (reference sequence). CDR3 length: 11 amino acids. The CDR3 sequence: CANGQHTEAFF. The CDR3 DNA, read in part, is TGTGCCAACGGACAGCACACTGAA.

This clone was picked up many times. With the read ending 3 residues before the CDR3 end, the germline J gene is used to fill in that end. This sequence joins TRBV12-3 or TRBV12-4 and TRBJ2-7; 11 positions agree with TRBD2. J lost 6 bases, V lost 5 bases, and 15 bases had no gene match. CDR3 length equals 17 residues. The sequenced part of the CDR3 DNA is TGTGCCAGCAGTCTCTCTGGGGGGCCGGGACTAGCGGTCGAG. The encoded protein is CASSLSGGPGLAVE. The whole CDR3 protein is CASSLSGGPGLAVEQYF.

This clone was counted at least ten times. The sequence runs out 3 residues before the end of the CDR3; the remainder is reconstructed from the germline J gene. The chain carries TRBV19 and TRBJ1-1, with TRBD1 as a possible D gene (6 bases). This CDR3 has 13 residues. The germline V gene encodes CDR1 LNHDA and CDR2 SQIVND (reference sequence). The DNA read from the CDR3 is TGTGCCAGTAGTATCTTAGCCGGGACAGAA. Translated: CASSILAGTE. The whole CDR3 sequence reads CASSILAGTEAFF.

The sample holds many counts of this clone. With the read ending 3 residues before the CDR3 end, the germline J gene is used to fill in that end. This chain joins TRBV15 and TRBJ1-6; maybe TRBD1 (6 bases). The CDR3 consists of 14 residues. V was shortened by 1 base and J by 10 bases, with 11 bases between the two germline ends. Germline CDR1 LNHNV, CDR2 YYDKDF (reference sequence). The CDR3 sequence: CATSRGPGESPLHF. CDR3 bases read: TGTGCCACCAGCAGAGGGCCAGGGGAGTCACCC.

In its sample, this clone was seen many times. The sequenced part of the CDR3 DNA is TGTGCCAGCTCCGGGGACAGGGGAGCACGAACGACAGATTACGAG. Protein: CASSGDRGARTTDYE. The whole CDR3 region reads CASSGDRGARTTDYEQYF. The chain is built from TRBV18 and TRBJ2-7; 10 nucleotides match TRBD1. The DNA ends 3 residues before the CDR3 does, and the rest of the CDR3 is filled in from the germline J gene. V shed 6 bases and J 4 bases; nucleotides not matched to a gene: 18. The CDR3 is 18 residues long. Germline CDR1 is KGHSH and CDR2 is LQKENI.

This clone was recorded many times. The read ends 3 residues shy of where the CDR3 ends; the end is completed using the germline J gene. The V and J genes are TRBV20-1 and TRBJ2-7; D possibly corresponds to TRBD1 (5 bases). The CDR3 is 13 amino acids. V was pared by 2 bases and J by 5 bases, with 13 bases between. Germline V CDR1 and CDR2: DFQATT, SNEGSKA (reference sequence). The chain's CDR3 is CSARSQGPDEQYF. The covered CDR3 bases are TGCAGTGCTAGATCGCAGGGCCCGGACGAG.

This clone was observed at least ten times. CDR3 DNA, as far as it was read: TGTGCCAGTAGTATTAGCGGGGGGGCAACCGGGGAG. Encoded protein: CASSISGGATGE. The entire CDR3 protein is CASSISGGATGELFF. The chain is built from TRBV19 and TRBJ2-2, with 11 bases fitting TRBD2. The CDR3 end is not reached by the read, which stops 3 residues before it; the germline J gene fills it in. The germline CDR1 and CDR2 sequences are LNHDA and SQIVND (reference sequence). V was pared by 3 bases and J by 5 bases, with 2 bases of the junction left unmatched. CDR3 length equals 15 residues.

This clone showed up many times. The sequenced fragment ends 3 residues before the CDR3 boundary, so the rest is inferred from the germline J gene. The chain links TRBV5-1 to TRBJ2-2; D uncertain. The CDR3 has 14 residues. Germline values: CDR1 SGHRS, CDR2 YFSETQ. V lost 2 bases and J 0 bases, leaving 5 bases between the germline ends. The chain's CDR3 is CASSFSANTGELFF. The part of the CDR3 DNA that was read is TGCGCCAGCAGCTTTTCAGCGAACACCGGGGAG.

This clone was picked up many times. The DNA ends 3 residues before the CDR3 does, and the rest of the CDR3 is filled in from the germline J gene. This chain links TRBV9 with TRBJ2-1, with 9 bases matching TRBD2. Germline V gene data show CDR1 as SGDLS and CDR2 as YYNGEE. There are 15 residues in the CDR3. Losses at the gene ends were 0 bases for V and 4 bases for J; bases not matched to a gene: 2. CDR3 in amino acids: CASSVASGAYNEQFF. The DNA read from the CDR3 is TGTGCCAGCAGCGTAGCTAGCGGGGCTTACAATGAG.

This clone has ten or more counts. Coverage ceases 3 residues before the CDR3 finishes, and the germline J gene fills in the end. The chain employs TRBV19 and TRBJ1-1; D gene uncertain. V gave up 11 bases and J gave up 2 bases, with 21 bases separating them. Germline V lookup: CDR1 LNHDA, CDR2 SQIVND (reference sequence). The CDR3 sequence is 15 residues long. Partial CDR3 DNA: TGTGCCTCTCGTACTACGGGTCGGCAAAACACTGAA. It specifies CASRTTGRQNTE. In full, the CDR3 reads CASRTTGRQNTEAFF.